This is a list of T cell receptor beta chains from one sample in a study of T cells in Graves' hyperthyroidism and ophthalmopathy. TCRdb redid the calling of the multiplex PCR reads with MiXCR, one entry per CDR3 protein. Of 190,000 or so distinct CDR3 sequences detected, approximately 16% appear once; the ten largest clones hold roughly two fifths. The sample taken for sequencing was blood. These receptors all stem from a man aged 40-49 years with Graves' hyperthyroidism. The CDR3 runs from the conserved cysteine through the conserved F or W. The order of the fields is D gene, CDR3 length, clone size, J gene, V gene, CDR3 protein, CDR3 DNA. D genes are given only for firm matches. The size entry is marked missing in some rows and otherwise reads once, few, many or a size class.

D gene: TRBD1
CDR3 length: 14
clone size: -
J gene: TRBJ2-1
V gene: TRBV29-1
CDR3 protein: CSVEDRGQYNEQFF
CDR3 DNA: TGCAGCGTTGAGGATAGGGGACAGTACAATGAGCAGTTCTTC

D gene: -
CDR3 length: 12
clone size: many
J gene: TRBJ1-1
V gene: TRBV30
CDR3 protein: CASNQANTEAFF
CDR3 DNA: TGTGCCTCCAATCAGGCGAACACTGAAGCTTTCTTT

D gene: -
CDR3 length: 15
clone size: -
J gene: TRBJ2-4
V gene: TRBV19
CDR3 protein: CASSTGRWAKNIQYF
CDR3 DNA: TGTGCCAGTAGTACGGGACGGTGGGCCAAAAACATTCAGTACTTC

D gene: TRBD2
CDR3 length: 15
clone size: many
J gene: TRBJ2-1
V gene: TRBV7-2
CDR3 protein: CASSRAGATYNEQFF
CDR3 DNA: TGTGCCAGCAGTCGAGCGGGGGCCACCTACAATGAGCAGTTCTTC

D gene: -
CDR3 length: 14
clone size: many
J gene: TRBJ1-6
V gene: TRBV18
CDR3 protein: CASSPTGLYSPLHF
CDR3 DNA: TGTGCCAGCTCACCAACAGGGCTATATTCACCCCTCCACTTT

D gene: -
CDR3 length: 14
clone size: many
J gene: TRBJ1-1
V gene: TRBV27
CDR3 protein: CASSLTQLNTEAFF
CDR3 DNA: TGTGCCAGCAGTTTAACGCAGCTGAACACTGAAGCTTTCTTT

D gene: TRBD1
CDR3 length: 15
clone size: once
J gene: TRBJ2-7
V gene: TRBV7-9
CDR3 protein: CASTSPGQGAEEQYF
CDR3 DNA: TGTGCCAGCACCAGTCCGGGACAGGGGGCGGAGGAGCAGTACTTC

D gene: -
CDR3 length: 13
clone size: many
J gene: TRBJ1-1
V gene: TRBV3-1
CDR3 protein: CASSQDEGRVAFF
CDR3 DNA: TGTGCCAGCAGCCAAGATGAGGGGAGGGTAGCTTTCTTT

D gene: -
CDR3 length: 14
clone size: few
J gene: TRBJ1-1
V gene: TRBV29-1
CDR3 protein: CSYCGVEGLTEAFF
CDR3 DNA: TGCAGCTATTGTGGCGTGGAGGGATTGACTGAAGCTTTCTTT

D gene: -
CDR3 length: 12
clone size: many
J gene: TRBJ1-1
V gene: TRBV7-2
CDR3 protein: CASHRFAPEAFF
CDR3 DNA: TGTGCCAGCCATCGTTTTGCCCCTGAAGCTTTCTTT

D gene: -
CDR3 length: 14
clone size: few
J gene: TRBJ2-7
V gene: TRBV7-9
CDR3 protein: CASSLGGLSYEQYF
CDR3 DNA: TGTGCCAGCAGCCTTGGGGGCCTCTCCTACGAGCAGTACTTC

D gene: -
CDR3 length: 14
clone size: many
J gene: TRBJ2-3
V gene: TRBV7-2
CDR3 protein: CASSLGESTDTQYF
CDR3 DNA: TGTGCCAGCAGCTTAGGGGAGAGCACAGATACGCAGTATTTT

D gene: -
CDR3 length: 14
clone size: many
J gene: TRBJ2-1
V gene: TRBV5-1
CDR3 protein: CASSHKNGFDEQFF
CDR3 DNA: TGCGCCAGCAGCCACAAAAATGGATTTGATGAGCAGTTCTTC

D gene: TRBD1
CDR3 length: 16
clone size: -
J gene: TRBJ2-7
V gene: TRBV9
CDR3 protein: CASSARLGTGQYEQYF
CDR3 DNA: TGTGCCAGCAGCGCGAGGCTCGGGACAGGCCAATACGAGCAGTACTTC

D gene: -
CDR3 length: 16
clone size: -
J gene: TRBJ1-5
V gene: TRBV20-1
CDR3 protein: CSARDRRIPRNQPQHF
CDR3 DNA: TGCAGTGCTAGAGATCGGCGTATACCCCGCAATCAGCCCCAGCATTTT

D gene: -
CDR3 length: 15
clone size: few
J gene: TRBJ2-2
V gene: TRBV2
CDR3 protein: CASSMSQGGAGELFF
CDR3 DNA: TGTGCCAGCAGCATGTCTCAGGGGGGGGCCGGGGAGCTGTTTTTT

D gene: TRBD1
CDR3 length: 15
clone size: many
J gene: TRBJ2-2
V gene: TRBV5-1
CDR3 protein: CASSLEGQGAGELFF
CDR3 DNA: TGCGCCAGCAGCTTGGAGGGACAGGGGGCCGGGGAGCTGTTTTTT

D gene: -
CDR3 length: 16
clone size: few
J gene: TRBJ1-5
V gene: TRBV15
CDR3 protein: CATSRDRGLVNQPQHF
CDR3 DNA: TGTGCCACCAGCAGAGATCGGGGATTAGTTAATCAGCCCCAGCATTTT

D gene: TRBD1
CDR3 length: 15
clone size: many
J gene: TRBJ1-6
V gene: TRBV11-2
CDR3 protein: CASAQGGRPNSPLHF
CDR3 DNA: TGTGCCAGCGCTCAGGGGGGAAGGCCTAATTCACCCCTCCACTTT

D gene: -
CDR3 length: 14
clone size: -
J gene: TRBJ2-7
V gene: TRBV9
CDR3 protein: CASSVGEGAHEQYF
CDR3 DNA: TGTGCCAGCAGCGTAGGGGAGGGGGCCCACGAGCAGTACTTC

D gene: -
CDR3 length: 12
clone size: many
J gene: TRBJ2-2
V gene: TRBV5-1
CDR3 protein: CASSDGQGELFF
CDR3 DNA: TGCGCCAGCAGCGACGGACAGGGGGAGCTGTTTTTT

D gene: TRBD1
CDR3 length: 15
clone size: -
J gene: TRBJ2-2
V gene: TRBV24-1
CDR3 protein: CATSEGQGHTGELFF
CDR3 DNA: TGTGCCACCAGTGAGGGACAGGGGCACACCGGGGAGCTGTTTTTT

D gene: TRBD2
CDR3 length: 16
clone size: many
J gene: TRBJ2-5
V gene: TRBV11-2
CDR3 protein: CASSSRLAGGRETQYF
CDR3 DNA: TGTGCCAGCAGCTCGAGACTAGCGGGGGGGCGAGAGACCCAGTACTTC

D gene: TRBD2
CDR3 length: 15
clone size: many
J gene: TRBJ2-1
V gene: TRBV7-9
CDR3 protein: CASSSAGGPGNEQFF
CDR3 DNA: TGTGCCAGCAGCTCAGCGGGGGGGCCTGGGAATGAGCAGTTCTTC

D gene: TRBD1
CDR3 length: 14
clone size: many
J gene: TRBJ1-1
V gene: TRBV5-1
CDR3 protein: CASRPTTGATEAFF
CDR3 DNA: TGCGCCAGCAGACCAACTACAGGGGCCACTGAAGCTTTCTTT

D gene: TRBD1
CDR3 length: 19
clone size: many
J gene: TRBJ1-1
V gene: TRBV6-5
CDR3 protein: CASSYLWTGGFPMNTEAFF
CDR3 DNA: TGTGCCAGCAGTTACTTATGGACAGGGGGCTTCCCTATGAACACTGAAGCTTTCTTT

D gene: TRBD2
CDR3 length: 15
clone size: -
J gene: TRBJ2-7
V gene: TRBV5-4
CDR3 protein: CASSSRRGGSYEQYF
CDR3 DNA: TGTGCCAGCAGCTCCCGGCGGGGGGGAAGCTACGAGCAGTACTTC

D gene: TRBD1
CDR3 length: 15
clone size: many
J gene: TRBJ2-7
V gene: TRBV28
CDR3 protein: CASSIRAGGYYEQYF
CDR3 DNA: TGTGCCAGCAGTATAAGGGCAGGGGGCTACTACGAGCAGTACTTC

D gene: -
CDR3 length: 14
clone size: many
J gene: TRBJ1-1
V gene: TRBV18
CDR3 protein: CASSPTALNTEAFF
CDR3 DNA: TGTGCCAGCTCACCGACAGCTCTGAACACTGAAGCTTTCTTT

D gene: -
CDR3 length: 12
clone size: -
J gene: TRBJ2-2
V gene: TRBV12-3/TRBV12-4
CDR3 protein: CASSLELGELFF
CDR3 DNA: TGTGCCAGCAGTTTAGAACTCGGGGAGCTGTTTTTT

D gene: -
CDR3 length: 13
clone size: many
J gene: TRBJ1-1
V gene: TRBV13
CDR3 protein: CASSSSRGTEAFF
CDR3 DNA: TGTGCCAGCAGCTCAAGCAGGGGCACTGAAGCTTTCTTT

D gene: -
CDR3 length: 13
clone size: -
J gene: TRBJ2-3
V gene: TRBV7-8
CDR3 protein: CASSPPRSDTQYF
CDR3 DNA: TGTGCCAGCAGCCCACCAAGATCGGATACGCAGTATTTT

D gene: -
CDR3 length: 14
clone size: many
J gene: TRBJ2-7
V gene: TRBV2
CDR3 protein: CASSERDSSDEQYF
CDR3 DNA: TGTGCCAGCAGTGAACGAGACTCATCTGACGAGCAGTACTTC

D gene: -
CDR3 length: 14
clone size: many
J gene: TRBJ2-1
V gene: TRBV11-3
CDR3 protein: CASSPGTLSNEQFF
CDR3 DNA: TGTGCCAGCAGCCCGGGGACACTTAGCAATGAGCAGTTCTTC

D gene: -
CDR3 length: 15
clone size: many
J gene: TRBJ2-1
V gene: TRBV3-1
CDR3 protein: CASSQDPGVYNEQFF
CDR3 DNA: TGTGCCAGCAGCCAAGATCCAGGGGTCTACAATGAGCAGTTCTTC

D gene: TRBD2
CDR3 length: 15
clone size: -
J gene: TRBJ2-5
V gene: TRBV20-1
CDR3 protein: CSASLLAGDPETQYF
CDR3 DNA: TGCAGTGCTAGTCTGTTAGCGGGGGACCCGGAGACCCAGTACTTC

D gene: -
CDR3 length: 15
clone size: many
J gene: TRBJ2-3
V gene: TRBV7-6
CDR3 protein: CASSLAGGPGDTQYF
CDR3 DNA: TGTGCCAGCAGCTTAGCGGGGGGGCCAGGAGATACGCAGTATTTT

D gene: -
CDR3 length: 16
clone size: -
J gene: TRBJ1-5
V gene: TRBV28
CDR3 protein: CASSLPGSGGDQPQHF
CDR3 DNA: TGTGCCAGCAGTTTACCCGGGTCGGGGGGTGATCAGCCCCAGCATTTT

D gene: -
CDR3 length: 12
clone size: few
J gene: TRBJ1-3
V gene: TRBV6-1
CDR3 protein: CASRAGGNTIYF
CDR3 DNA: TGTGCCAGCAGGGCGGGGGGAAACACCATATATTTT

D gene: -
CDR3 length: 14
clone size: -
J gene: TRBJ2-1
V gene: TRBV19
CDR3 protein: CASSVSGRNNEQFF
CDR3 DNA: TGTGCCAGTAGTGTATCGGGAAGAAACAATGAGCAGTTCTTC

D gene: TRBD2
CDR3 length: 16
clone size: many
J gene: TRBJ2-5
V gene: TRBV7-2
CDR3 protein: CASSLALAGGTETQYF
CDR3 DNA: TGTGCCAGCAGCTTAGCACTAGCGGGGGGTACAGAGACCCAGTACTTC

D gene: -
CDR3 length: 14
clone size: many
J gene: TRBJ1-5
V gene: TRBV18
CDR3 protein: CASSPLVTNQPQHF
CDR3 DNA: TGTGCCAGCTCACCATTGGTCACCAATCAGCCCCAGCATTTT

D gene: -
CDR3 length: 12
clone size: many
J gene: TRBJ2-3
V gene: TRBV20-1
CDR3 protein: CSARVLGGTQYF
CDR3 DNA: TGCAGTGCTAGAGTTCTGGGGGGTACGCAGTATTTT

D gene: -
CDR3 length: 15
clone size: many
J gene: TRBJ2-2
V gene: TRBV7-2
CDR3 protein: CASSLARANTGELFF
CDR3 DNA: TGTGCCAGCAGCTTAGCGCGGGCAAACACCGGGGAGCTGTTTTTT

D gene: -
CDR3 length: 16
clone size: few
J gene: TRBJ2-3
V gene: TRBV25-1
CDR3 protein: CASSDRAGLGTDTQYF
CDR3 DNA: TGTGCCAGCAGTGATCGGGCGGGGTTAGGCACAGATACGCAGTATTTT